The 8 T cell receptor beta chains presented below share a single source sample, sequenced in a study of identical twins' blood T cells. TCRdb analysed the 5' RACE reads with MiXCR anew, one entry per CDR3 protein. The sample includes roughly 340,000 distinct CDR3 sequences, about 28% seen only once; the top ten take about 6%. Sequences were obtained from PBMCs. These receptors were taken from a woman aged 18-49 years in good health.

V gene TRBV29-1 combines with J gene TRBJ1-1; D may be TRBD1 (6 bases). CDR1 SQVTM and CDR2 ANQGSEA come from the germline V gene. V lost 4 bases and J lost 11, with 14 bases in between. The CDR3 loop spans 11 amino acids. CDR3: CSVVRDKVAFF. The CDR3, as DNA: TGCAGCGTTGTCCGGGACAAGGTCGCTTTCTTT.

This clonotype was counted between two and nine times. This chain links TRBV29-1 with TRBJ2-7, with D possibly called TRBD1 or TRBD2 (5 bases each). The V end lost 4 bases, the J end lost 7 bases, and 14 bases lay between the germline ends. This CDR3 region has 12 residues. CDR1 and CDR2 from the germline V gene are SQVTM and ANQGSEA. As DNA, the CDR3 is TGCAGCGTTGTGGGGCTAAGAGGGGAGCAGTACTTC. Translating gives CSVVGLRGEQYF.

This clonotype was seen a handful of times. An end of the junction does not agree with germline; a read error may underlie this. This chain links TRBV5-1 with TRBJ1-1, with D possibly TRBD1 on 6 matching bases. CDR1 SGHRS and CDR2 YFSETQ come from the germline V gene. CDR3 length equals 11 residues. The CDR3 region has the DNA TGCGCCAGCAGCTTGGACGGGGGGCTGGCTTTT. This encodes CASSLDGGLAF.

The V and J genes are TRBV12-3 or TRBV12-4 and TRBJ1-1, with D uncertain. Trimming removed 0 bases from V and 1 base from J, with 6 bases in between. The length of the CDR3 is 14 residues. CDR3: CASSLAVRNTEAFF. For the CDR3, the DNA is TGTGCCAGCAGTTTAGCGGTGAGGAACACTGAAGCTTTCTTT.

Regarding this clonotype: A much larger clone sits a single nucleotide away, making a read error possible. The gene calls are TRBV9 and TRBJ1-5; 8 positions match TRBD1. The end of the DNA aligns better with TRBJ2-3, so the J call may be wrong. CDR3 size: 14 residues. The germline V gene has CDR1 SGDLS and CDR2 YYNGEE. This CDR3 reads CASSDGQGHQPQYF. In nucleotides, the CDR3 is TGTGCCAGCAGCGATGGACAGGGCCACCAGCCCCAGTATTTT.

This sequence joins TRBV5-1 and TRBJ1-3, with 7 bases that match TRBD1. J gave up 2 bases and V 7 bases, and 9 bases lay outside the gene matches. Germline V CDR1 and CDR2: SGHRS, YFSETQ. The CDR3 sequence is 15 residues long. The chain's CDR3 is CASLEGTDPGNTIYF. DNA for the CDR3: TGCGCCAGCCTCGAGGGGACAGATCCTGGAAACACCATATATTTT.

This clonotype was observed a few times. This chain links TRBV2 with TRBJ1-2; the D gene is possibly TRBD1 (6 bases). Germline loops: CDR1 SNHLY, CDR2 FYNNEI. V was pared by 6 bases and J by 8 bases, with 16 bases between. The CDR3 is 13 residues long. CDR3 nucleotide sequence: TGTGCCAGCAGAGCTCCGGGGGCGAAAGGCTACACCTTC. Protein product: CASRAPGAKGYTF. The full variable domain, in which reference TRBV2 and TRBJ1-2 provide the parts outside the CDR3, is EPEVTQTPSHQVTQMGQEVILRCVPISNHLYFYWYRQILGQKVEFLVSFYNNEISEKSEIFDDQFSVERPDGSNFTLKIRSTKLEDSAMYFCASRAPGAKGYTFGSGTRLTVV.

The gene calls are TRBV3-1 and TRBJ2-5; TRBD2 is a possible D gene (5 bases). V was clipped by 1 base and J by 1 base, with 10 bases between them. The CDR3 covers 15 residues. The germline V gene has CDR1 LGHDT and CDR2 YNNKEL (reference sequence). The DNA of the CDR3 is TGTGCCAGCAGCCAAGCAATAGCGACCCAAGAGACCCAGTACTTC. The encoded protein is CASSQAIATQETQYF.